A single sample is the source of the 18 T cell receptor beta chains below, sequenced in a study of blood T cell repertoires in COVID-19. Only in-frame clones appear in the TCRdb table, and some are missing; sequencing was by immunoSEQ multiplex PCR. The data hold about 300,000 clones, with approximately 88% observed a single time. Sequencing input: peripheral blood. The receptors derive from a man aged 18 to 29 who had recovered from COVID-19.

The V call is TRBV21-1, the J call TRBJ1-5. TRBV21-1 is an annotated pseudogene. This CDR3 is 16 amino acids long. The CDR3 DNA is TGTGCCAACCCGACGGGGGGCCGGGATAGCAATCAGCCCCAGCATTTT. This encodes CANPTGGRDSNQPQHF.

The chain joins TRBV27 to TRBJ1-6; D remains ambiguous. V was trimmed by 5 bases and J by 13 bases, leaving 18 bases between them. This CDR3 region has 14 residues. The germline V gene encodes CDR1 MNHEY and CDR2 SMNVEV (reference sequence). Written as DNA, the CDR3 is TGTGCCAGCAGTAACCTATTAAGCCAGGATCCCCTCCACTTT. Translated, it gives CASSNLLSQDPLHF.

The J gene is TRBJ1-4, the V gene TRBV4-1, with 10 bases aligning to TRBD1. Losses at the gene ends were 4 bases for V and 3 bases for J; bases not matched to a gene: 5. The CDR3 consists of 16 residues. Germline V gives CDR1 MGHRA, CDR2 YSYEKL. The CDR3 DNA reads as TGCGCCAGCAGCCTTGGGACAGGGGCCCCTAATGAAAAACTGTTTTTT. Protein: CASSLGTGAPNEKLFF.

The rearrangement joins TRBV18 to TRBJ2-7; the D is unclear. In germline, CDR1 is KGHSH, CDR2 LQKENI. Trimming removed 2 bases from V and 4 bases from J, with 12 bases in between. CDR3 length: 14 amino acids. This chain's CDR3 is CASSPSANAYEQYF. The CDR3 nucleotides read TGTGCCAGCTCACCATCAGCGAACGCTTACGAGCAGTACTTC.

On this clone: This may come from a read error, since a much larger clone is one base off. Other DNA variants within this sample encode the same CDR3. The rearrangement joins TRBV7-8 to TRBJ2-5; D is ambiguous. Germline V CDR1 and CDR2: SGHVS, FQNEAQ. Trimming removed 2 bases at V and 5 bases at J, with 3 bases between. This CDR3 has 11 residues. The CDR3 nucleotides read TGTGCCAGCAGCTTACAGGAGACCCAGTACTTC. It codes for CASSLQETQYF.

The CDR3 spells CASSQDGWDRDVTGELFF. In nucleotides, the CDR3 is TGCGCCAGCAGCCAAGATGGATGGGACAGGGATGTCACCGGGGAGCTGTTTTTT. V and J are TRBV4-3 and TRBJ2-2; 9 positions agree with TRBD1. Germline trimming cut 0 bases from V and 4 bases from J; bases unmatched to any gene: 9. Germline CDR1 and CDR2: LGHNA and YSLEER. The CDR3 sequence is 18 residues long.

In its sample, this clone was seen a few times. V is TRBV6-5 and J is TRBJ1-2; D may be TRBD1 (6 bases). V was clipped by 4 bases and J by 3 bases, with 9 bases between them. This CDR3 is 13 amino acids long. Germline CDR1 MNHEY, CDR2 SVGAGI. CDR3: CASSLQGHYGYTF. CDR3 coding DNA: TGTGCCAGCAGTTTACAGGGCCACTATGGCTACACCTTC.

This clone was counted only a few times. The V and J genes are TRBV5-4 and TRBJ2-2; 11 bases line up with TRBD1. Per the germline V gene, CDR1 is SGHNT and CDR2 is YYREEE (reference sequence). This CDR3 is 17 amino acids long. V lost 0 bases, J lost 4 bases, and 5 bases stayed unmatched. The CDR3 nucleotides read TGTGCCAGCAGCTTGGTGGTCGGGACAGGGGGCACCGGGGAGCTGTTTTTT. Translated, it gives CASSLVVGTGGTGELFF.

This clone was recorded only once. The chain combines TRBV12-3 or TRBV12-4 with TRBJ1-2; D unresolved. The CDR3 loop spans 11 amino acids. Deletions cut 8 bases from V and 6 bases from J, with 10 bases between. The DNA of the CDR3 is TGTGCCAGCGGTAGGGAGGATGGCTACACCTTC. Amino acid sequence: CASGREDGYTF.

The J gene is TRBJ2-1, the V gene TRBV3-1 (or the pseudogene TRBV3-2), with TRBD2 matching over 8 bases. Germline lookup yields CDR1 LGHDT and CDR2 YNNKEL (reference sequence). Trimming at V came to 1 base and at J to 2 bases, leaving 4 bases not matched to a gene. CDR3 size: 16 residues. CDR3 protein: CASSQVSSGTYNEQFF. The CDR3 DNA sequence: TGTGCCAGCAGCCAAGTAAGTAGCGGGACCTACAATGAGCAGTTCTTC.

The chain is built from TRBV2 and TRBJ1-1, with D tentatively TRBD1 (5 bases). This CDR3 has 14 residues. CDR1 SNHLY and CDR2 FYNNEI come from the germline V gene. Trimming left V 6 bases short and J 4 bases short, with 15 bases between. The CDR3: CASSDGHFTTEAFF. The CDR3 DNA follows: TGTGCCAGCAGCGACGGACACTTCACCACTGAAGCTTTCTTT.

This clone appeared once. This sequence joins TRBV5-6 and TRBJ1-4; D call uncertain. Germline V gene data show CDR1 as SGHDT and CDR2 as YYEEEE. The germline V and J ends were trimmed by 0 bases and 1 base, with 10 bases remaining between them. The CDR3 is 16 residues long. The CDR3 DNA reads TGTGCCAGCAGCTTGGCAACGCCCGGAACTAATGAAAAACTGTTTTTT. It is translated as CASSLATPGTNEKLFF.

The chain recombines TRBV7-3 with TRBJ2-7; D not certain. V gave up 2 bases and J gave up 3 bases, with 8 bases separating them. The CDR3 is 13 residues long. Germline CDR1 reads SGHTA; CDR2 reads FQGTGA. The CDR3 bases are TGTGCCAGCAGCTTAGGTAACGGCTACGAGCAGTACTTC. This sequence encodes CASSLGNGYEQYF.

CDR3 sequence reads: CASRDPGAVTGELFF. The DNA of the CDR3 is TGTGCCAGCAGGGATCCAGGGGCAGTCACCGGGGAGCTGTTTTTT. The V and J genes are TRBV21-1 and TRBJ2-2; the D call in the table, TRBD1, was not verified against the DNA. TRBV21-1 is deemed a pseudogene. There are 15 residues in the CDR3.

V is TRBV27 and J is TRBJ2-1, with 8 nucleotides matching TRBD2. With 2 bases clipped from V and 8 bases from J, the junction kept 14 bases outside the gene matches. CDR3 length: 17 amino acids. Germline loops: CDR1 MNHEY, CDR2 SMNVEV (reference sequence). The CDR3 here is CASSLIGRANTPHEQFF. The CDR3 DNA reads as TGTGCCAGCAGTTTAATCGGGAGGGCGAATACACCGCATGAGCAGTTCTTC.

J is TRBJ2-3 and V is TRBV4-3, with 13 bases lining up with TRBD2. This CDR3 region has 14 residues. Trimming took 5 bases from V and 5 from J; bases not matched to a gene: 1. The germline V gene encodes CDR1 LGHNA and CDR2 YSLEER. The CDR3 coding sequence is TGCGCCAGCAGCACTAGCGGGGGGGGAGATACGCAGTATTTT. Its protein is CASSTSGGGDTQYF.

The chain employs TRBV6-5 and TRBJ2-7; D ambiguous. CDR3 length: 13 amino acids. V was clipped by 10 bases and J by 1 base, with 14 bases between them. CDR1 MNHEY and CDR2 SVGAGI come from the germline V gene. The CDR3 protein is CATYEAVSYEQYF. The CDR3 DNA sequence: TGTGCCACCTATGAGGCAGTTTCCTACGAGCAGTACTTC.

The chain has TRBV11-2 and TRBJ2-3; D is unresolved. The V end was cut by 5 bases, the J end by 2 bases, with 14 bases between. The CDR3 length is 15 residues. CDR1 and CDR2 from the germline V gene are SGHAT and FQNNGV. The CDR3 sequence: CASSLLAVATDTQYF. In nucleotides, the CDR3 is TGTGCCAGCAGCCTTCTGGCAGTAGCCACAGATACGCAGTATTTT.